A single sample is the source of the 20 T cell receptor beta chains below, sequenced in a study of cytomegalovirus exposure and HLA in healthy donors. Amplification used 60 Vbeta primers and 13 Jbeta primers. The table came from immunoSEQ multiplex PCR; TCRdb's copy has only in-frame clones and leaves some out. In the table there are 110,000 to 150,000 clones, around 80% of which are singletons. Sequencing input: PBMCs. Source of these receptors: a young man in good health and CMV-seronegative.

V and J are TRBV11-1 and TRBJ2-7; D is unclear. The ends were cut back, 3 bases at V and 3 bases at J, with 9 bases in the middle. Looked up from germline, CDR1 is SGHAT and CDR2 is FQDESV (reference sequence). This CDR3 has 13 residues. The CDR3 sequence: CASSFLSGYEQYF. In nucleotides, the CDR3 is TGTGCCAGCAGCTTCCTGTCGGGCTACGAGCAGTACTTC.

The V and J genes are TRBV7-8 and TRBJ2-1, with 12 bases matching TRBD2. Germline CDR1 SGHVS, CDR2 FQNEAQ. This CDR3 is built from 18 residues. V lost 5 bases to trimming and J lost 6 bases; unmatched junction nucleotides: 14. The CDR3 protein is CASSVPSSGRGSGNEQFF. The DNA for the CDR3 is TGTGCCAGCAGCGTCCCTTCTAGCGGGAGGGGGAGTGGCAATGAGCAGTTCTTC.

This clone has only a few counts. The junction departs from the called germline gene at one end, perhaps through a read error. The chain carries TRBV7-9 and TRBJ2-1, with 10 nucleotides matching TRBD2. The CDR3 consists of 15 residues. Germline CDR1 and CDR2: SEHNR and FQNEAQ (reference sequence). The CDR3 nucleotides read TGTGCCAGCAGCTTTGGCTTAAGAGCGGGAGGGCCTTCGATCTTC. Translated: CASSFGLRAGGPSIF.

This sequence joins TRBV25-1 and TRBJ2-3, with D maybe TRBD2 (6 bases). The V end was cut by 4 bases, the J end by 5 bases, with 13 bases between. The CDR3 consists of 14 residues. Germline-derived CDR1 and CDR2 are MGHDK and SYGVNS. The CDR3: CASSGTGGVDTQYF. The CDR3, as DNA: TGTGCCAGCAGTGGCACAGGAGGGGTAGATACGCAGTATTTT.

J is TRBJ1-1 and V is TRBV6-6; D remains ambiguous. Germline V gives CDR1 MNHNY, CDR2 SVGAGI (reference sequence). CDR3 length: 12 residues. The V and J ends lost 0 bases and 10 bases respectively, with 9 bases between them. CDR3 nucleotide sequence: TGTGCCAGCAGTTACTCGAGTGTTGGAGCTTTCTTT. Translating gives CASSYSSVGAFF.

In DNA form, the CDR3 reads TGCGCCAGCAGCCAAAACAGGGGATATGGCTACACCTTC. This translates into CASSQNRGYGYTF. The genes are TRBV4-1 and TRBJ1-2; 7 nucleotides agree with TRBD1. Germline assignment: CDR1 MGHRA and CDR2 YSYEKL. V gave up 2 bases and J gave up 5 bases; unmatched junction bases: 2. CDR3 size: 13 residues.

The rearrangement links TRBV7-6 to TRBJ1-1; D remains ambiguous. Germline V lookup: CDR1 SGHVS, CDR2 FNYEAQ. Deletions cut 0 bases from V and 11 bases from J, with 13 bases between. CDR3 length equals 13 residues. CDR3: CASSLAGGSEAFF. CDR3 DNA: TGTGCCAGCAGCTTAGCAGGAGGTAGCGAGGCTTTCTTT. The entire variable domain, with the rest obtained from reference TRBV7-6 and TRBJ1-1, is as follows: GAGVSQSPRYKVTKRGQDVALRCDPISGHVSLYWYRQALGQGPEFLTYFNYEAQQDKSGLPNDRFSAERPEGSISTLTIQRTEQRDSAMYRCASSLAGGSEAFFGQGTRLTVV.

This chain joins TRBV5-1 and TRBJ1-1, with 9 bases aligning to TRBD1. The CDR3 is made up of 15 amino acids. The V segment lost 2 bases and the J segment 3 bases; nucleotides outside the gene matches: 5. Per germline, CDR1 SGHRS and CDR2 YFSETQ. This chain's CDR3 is CASSFQTGGDTEAFF. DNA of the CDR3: TGCGCCAGCAGCTTCCAGACAGGGGGGGACACTGAAGCTTTCTTT.

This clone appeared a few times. The CDR3 DNA reads as TGTGCCAGCAGTGGACAGTTAATTGGGACCTACGAGCAGTACTTC. Amino acid sequence: CASSGQLIGTYEQYF. The gene calls are TRBV6-1 and TRBJ2-7; D might be TRBD1 (5 bases). V was pared by 4 bases and J by 2 bases, with 15 bases between. CDR1 and CDR2 from the germline V gene are MNHNS and SASEGT. The CDR3 covers 15 residues.

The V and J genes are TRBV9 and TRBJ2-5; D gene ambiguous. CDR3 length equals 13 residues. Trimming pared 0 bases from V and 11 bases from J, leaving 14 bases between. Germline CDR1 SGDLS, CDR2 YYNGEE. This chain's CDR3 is CASSVGQASEQYF. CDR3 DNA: TGTGCCAGCAGCGTAGGTCAGGCGTCAGAGCAGTACTTC.

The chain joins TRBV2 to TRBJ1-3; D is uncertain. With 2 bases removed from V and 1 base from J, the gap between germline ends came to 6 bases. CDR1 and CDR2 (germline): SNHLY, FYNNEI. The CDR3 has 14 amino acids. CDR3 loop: CASSEMSSGNTIYF. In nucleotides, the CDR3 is TGTGCCAGCAGTGAAATGTCATCTGGAAACACCATATATTTT.

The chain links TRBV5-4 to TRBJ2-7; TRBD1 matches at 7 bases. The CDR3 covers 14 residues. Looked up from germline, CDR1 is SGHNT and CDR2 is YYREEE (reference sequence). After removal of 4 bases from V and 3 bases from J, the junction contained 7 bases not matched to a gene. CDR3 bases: TGTGCCAGCAGCATTCCCGGGACAGTCTACGAGCAGTACTTC. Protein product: CASSIPGTVYEQYF. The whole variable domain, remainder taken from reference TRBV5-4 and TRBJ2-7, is ETGVTQSPTHLIKTRGQQVTLRCSSQSGHNTVSWYQQALGQGPQFIFQYYREEENGRGNFPPRFSGLQFPNYSSELNVNALELDDSALYLCASSIPGTVYEQYFGPGTRLTVT.

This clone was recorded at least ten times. The CDR3 sequence is CASSFWGLGLETQYF. Here the CDR3 DNA reads TGTGCCAGCAGCTTCTGGGGACTAGGCCTAGAGACCCAGTACTTC. J is TRBJ2-5 and V is TRBV7-8; 8 nucleotides line up with TRBD2. Trimming took 3 bases from V and 4 from J; bases not matched to a gene: 7. Germline V gene sequence: CDR1 SGHVS, CDR2 FQNEAQ. CDR3 length equals 15 residues. The variable domain in full, completed from reference TRBV7-8 and TRBJ2-5, reads GAGVSQSPRYKVAKRGQDVALRCDPISGHVSLFWYQQALGQGPEFLTYFQNEAQLDKSGLPSDRFFAERPEGSVSTLKIQRTQQEDSAVYLCASSFWGLGLETQYFGPGTRLLVL.

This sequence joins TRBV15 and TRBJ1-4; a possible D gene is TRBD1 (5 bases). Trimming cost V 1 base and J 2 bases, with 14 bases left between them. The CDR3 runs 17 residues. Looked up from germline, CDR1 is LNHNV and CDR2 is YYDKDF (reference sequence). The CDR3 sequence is CATSRVVKRGTNEKLFF. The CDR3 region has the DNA TGTGCCACCAGCAGAGTTGTGAAACGGGGGACTAATGAAAAACTGTTTTTT.

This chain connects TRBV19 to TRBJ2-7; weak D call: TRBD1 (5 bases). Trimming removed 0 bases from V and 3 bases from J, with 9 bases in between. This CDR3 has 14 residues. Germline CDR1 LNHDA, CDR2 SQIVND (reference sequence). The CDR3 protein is CASSIDPQGYEQYF. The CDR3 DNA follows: TGTGCCAGTAGTATAGATCCCCAGGGCTACGAGCAGTACTTC.

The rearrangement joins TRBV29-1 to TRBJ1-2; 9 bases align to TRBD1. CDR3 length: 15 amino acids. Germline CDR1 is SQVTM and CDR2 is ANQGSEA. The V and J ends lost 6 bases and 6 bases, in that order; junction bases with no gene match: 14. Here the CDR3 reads CSVEINTGGRDGYTF. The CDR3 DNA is TGCAGCGTCGAGATAAATACAGGGGGCAGGGATGGCTACACCTTC. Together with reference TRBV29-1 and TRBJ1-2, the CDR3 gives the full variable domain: SAVISQKPSRDICQRGTSLTIQCQVDSQVTMMFWYRQQPGQSLTLIATANQGSEATYESGFVIDKFPISRPNLTFSTLTVSNMSPEDSSIYLCSVEINTGGRDGYTFGSGTRLTVV.

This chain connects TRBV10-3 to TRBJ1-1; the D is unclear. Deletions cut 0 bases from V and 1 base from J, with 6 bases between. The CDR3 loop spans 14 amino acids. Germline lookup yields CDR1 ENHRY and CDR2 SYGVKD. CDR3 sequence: CAISESSGNTEAFF. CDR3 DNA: TGTGCCATCAGTGAGTCTAGTGGGAACACTGAAGCTTTCTTT.

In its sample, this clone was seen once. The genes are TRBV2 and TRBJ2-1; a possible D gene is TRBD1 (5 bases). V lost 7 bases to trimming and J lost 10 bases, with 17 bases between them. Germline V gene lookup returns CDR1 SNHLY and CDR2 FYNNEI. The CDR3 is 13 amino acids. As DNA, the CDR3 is TGTGCCAGCAAGGGGAACAGCATATTGGAGCAGTTCTTC. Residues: CASKGNSILEQFF. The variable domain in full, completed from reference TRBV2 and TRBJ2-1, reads EPEVTQTPSHQVTQMGQEVILRCVPISNHLYFYWYRQILGQKVEFLVSFYNNEISEKSEIFDDQFSVERPDGSNFTLKIRSTKLEDSAMYFCASKGNSILEQFFGPGTRLTVL.

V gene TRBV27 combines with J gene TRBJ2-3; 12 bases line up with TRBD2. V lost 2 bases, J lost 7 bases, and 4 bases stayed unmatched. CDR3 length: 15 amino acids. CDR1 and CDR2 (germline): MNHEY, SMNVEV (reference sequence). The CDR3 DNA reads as TGTGCCAGCAGTTTAACGCTAGCGGGGGGGAATACGCAGTATTTT. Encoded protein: CASSLTLAGGNTQYF.

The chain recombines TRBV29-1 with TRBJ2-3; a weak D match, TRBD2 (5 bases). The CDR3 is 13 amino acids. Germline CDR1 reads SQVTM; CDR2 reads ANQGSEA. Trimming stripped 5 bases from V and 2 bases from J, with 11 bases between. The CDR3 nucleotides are TGCAGCGTTTTTACCGGACTCACAGATACGCAGTATTTT. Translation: CSVFTGLTDTQYF.